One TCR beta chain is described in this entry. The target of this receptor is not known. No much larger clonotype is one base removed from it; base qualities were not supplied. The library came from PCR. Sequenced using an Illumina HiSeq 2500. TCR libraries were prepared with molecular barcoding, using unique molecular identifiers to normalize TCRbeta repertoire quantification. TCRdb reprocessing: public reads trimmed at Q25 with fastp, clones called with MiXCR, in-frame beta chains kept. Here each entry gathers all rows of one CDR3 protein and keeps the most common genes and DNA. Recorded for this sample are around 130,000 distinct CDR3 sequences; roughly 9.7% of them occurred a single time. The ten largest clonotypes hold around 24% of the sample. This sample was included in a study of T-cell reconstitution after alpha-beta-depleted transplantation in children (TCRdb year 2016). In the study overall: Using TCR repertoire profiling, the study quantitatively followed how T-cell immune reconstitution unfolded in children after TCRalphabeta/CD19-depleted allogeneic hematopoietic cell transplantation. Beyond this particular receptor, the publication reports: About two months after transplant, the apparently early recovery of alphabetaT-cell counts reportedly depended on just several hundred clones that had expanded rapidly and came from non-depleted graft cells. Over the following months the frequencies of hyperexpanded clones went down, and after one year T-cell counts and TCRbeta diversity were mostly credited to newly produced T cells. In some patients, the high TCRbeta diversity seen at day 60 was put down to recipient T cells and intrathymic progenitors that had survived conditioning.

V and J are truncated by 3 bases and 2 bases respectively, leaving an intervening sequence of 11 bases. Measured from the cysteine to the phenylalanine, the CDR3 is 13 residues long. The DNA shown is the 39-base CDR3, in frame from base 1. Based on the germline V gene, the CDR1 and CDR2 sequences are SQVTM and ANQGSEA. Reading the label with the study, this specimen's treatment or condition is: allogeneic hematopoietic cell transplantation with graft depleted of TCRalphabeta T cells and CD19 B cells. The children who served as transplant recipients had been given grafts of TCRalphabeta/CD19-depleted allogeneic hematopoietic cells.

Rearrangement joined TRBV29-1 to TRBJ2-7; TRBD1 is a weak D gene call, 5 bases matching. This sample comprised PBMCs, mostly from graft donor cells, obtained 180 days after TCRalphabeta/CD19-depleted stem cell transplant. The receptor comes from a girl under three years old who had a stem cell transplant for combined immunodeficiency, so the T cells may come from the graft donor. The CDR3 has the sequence CSVESQGTYEQYF. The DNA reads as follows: TGCAGCGTTGAGAGTCAGGGCACCTACGAGCAGTACTTC.